This record covers a single TCR beta chain. What it recognizes is unknown. The data are from a study of vaccination effects on CD4 cells after COVID-19. Study-level results: Common cold coronaviruses were cross-recognized by only 1 of 255 vaccine-induced clones in healthy vaccinees. Marked clonal contraction of both clone types appeared late after vaccination. Convalescent patients were few in the study, and early post-infection timepoints were absent.

Here immunoSEQ multiplex PCR was the method, and the copy in TCRdb shows in-frame clones only, minus some. Seen here are roughly 24,000 clones, 73% observed once, and the top ten hold around 5.4%. Peptide-pool stimulation followed by sequencing identified expanded antigen-specific CD4+ clonotypes in the ViraFEST assay. A roughly ten-day culture period preceded the isolation of CD4+ T cells. People in the vaccine group had not been infected with SARS-CoV-2 before, and their nucleocapsid antibodies were negative. Replacing half the medium with IL-2 medium was done on days 3 and 7. V lost 0 bases, J lost 1 base, and 7 bases stayed unmatched. Per germline, CDR1 SGHRS and CDR2 YFSETQ. CDR3 size: 18 residues.

The clonotype was recovered from a human donor who received a COVID-19 vaccine. The rearrangement links TRBV5-1 to TRBJ2-1; TRBD2 matches at 10 bases. Sequenced here: CD4+ T cells from PBMCs cultured with SARS-CoV-2 spike peptides, sampled before COVID-19 vaccination. The CDR3 DNA is TGCGCCAGCAGCTTGGCTTACAGCGGGGGGGGGTCCTACAATGAGCAGTTCTTC. As protein: CASSLAYSGGGSYNEQFF.